The present T cell receptor beta chain was sequenced within a study of blood T cell repertoires in COVID-19. Study-level information: Acute and convalescent COVID-19 specimens originated in the United States, Italy and Spain. The analysed material was cDNA or gDNA that came from T cells, B-cell-depleted T cells, or PBMCs.

Per germline, CDR1 SGHAT and CDR2 FQNNGV. The CDR3 extends over 17 amino acids. V lost 5 bases and J lost 1, with 17 bases in between. The Seattle patients, enrolled during active infection, were followed longitudinally. As originally analysed: Counts of nucleated cells, estimated from reference gene primer amplification, were obtained. Measured with immunoSEQ multiplex PCR; TCRdb has only the in-frame clones, and not every one. That table gives V, J and clone size, and the DNA gave D and trimming. The sample lists 150,000 to 250,000 clones, approximately 94% occurring once. The source is a young man with COVID-19, enrolled during active disease. This chain links TRBV11-2 with TRBJ2-2; D is perhaps TRBD1 (6 bases). Material: peripheral blood. The CDR3 bases are TGTGCCAGCAGCCTCCTAGCAGGGGTCATGAACACCGGGGAGCTGTTTTTT. The encoded protein is CASSLLAGVMNTGELFF.